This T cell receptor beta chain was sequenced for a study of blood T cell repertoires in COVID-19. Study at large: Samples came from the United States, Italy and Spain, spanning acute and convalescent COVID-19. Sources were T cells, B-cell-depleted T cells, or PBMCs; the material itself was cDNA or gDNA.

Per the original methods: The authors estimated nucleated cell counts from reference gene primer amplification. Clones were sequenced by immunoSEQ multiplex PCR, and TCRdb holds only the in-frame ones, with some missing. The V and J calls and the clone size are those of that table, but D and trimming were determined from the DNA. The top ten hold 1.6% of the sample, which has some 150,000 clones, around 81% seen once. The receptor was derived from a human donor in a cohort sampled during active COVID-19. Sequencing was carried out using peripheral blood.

The CDR3 region is CASSVTRAGAGELFF. The DNA of the CDR3 is TGTGCCAGCAGCGTAACTCGAGCGGGAGCCGGGGAGCTGTTTTTT. The gene calls are TRBV9 and TRBJ2-2, with 8 bases fitting TRBD2. The CDR3 has 15 residues. The V gene's germline CDR1 is SGDLS and CDR2 YYNGEE. V was clipped by 1 base and J by 6 bases; unmatched bases: 5.